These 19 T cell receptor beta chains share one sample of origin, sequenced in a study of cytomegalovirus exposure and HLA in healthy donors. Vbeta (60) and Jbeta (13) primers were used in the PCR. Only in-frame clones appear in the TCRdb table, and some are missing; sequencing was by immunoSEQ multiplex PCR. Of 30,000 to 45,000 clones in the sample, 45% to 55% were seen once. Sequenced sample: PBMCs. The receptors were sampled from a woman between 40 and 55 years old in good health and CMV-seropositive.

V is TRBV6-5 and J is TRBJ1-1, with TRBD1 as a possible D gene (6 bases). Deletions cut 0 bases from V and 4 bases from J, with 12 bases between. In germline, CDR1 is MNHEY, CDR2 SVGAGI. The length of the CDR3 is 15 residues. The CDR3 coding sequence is TGTGCCAGCAGTTACTCCGGTCAGGGGTCCACTGAAGCTTTCTTT. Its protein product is CASSYSGQGSTEAFF.

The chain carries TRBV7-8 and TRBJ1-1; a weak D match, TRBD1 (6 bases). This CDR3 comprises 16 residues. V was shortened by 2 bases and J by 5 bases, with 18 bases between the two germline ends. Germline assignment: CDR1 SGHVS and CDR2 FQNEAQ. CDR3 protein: CASSLLVGGGRTEAFF. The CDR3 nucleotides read TGTGCCAGCAGCTTATTAGTAGGCGGGGGCCGGACTGAAGCTTTCTTT.

CDR3 bases: TGTGCCACCAGCCTGGACGGACAGGGTGAGCAGTTCTTC. It codes for CATSLDGQGEQFF. The rearrangement joins TRBV15 to TRBJ2-1; 8 bases line up with TRBD1. V dropped 5 bases and J dropped 9; count of bases not matched to a gene: 6. Germline assignment: CDR1 LNHNV and CDR2 YYDKDF (reference sequence). CDR3 length: 13 amino acids.

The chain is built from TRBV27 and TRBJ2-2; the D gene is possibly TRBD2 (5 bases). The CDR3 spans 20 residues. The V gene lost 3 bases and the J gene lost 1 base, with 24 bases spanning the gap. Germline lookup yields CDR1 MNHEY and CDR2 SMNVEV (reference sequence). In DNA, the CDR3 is TGTGCCAGCAGTTTGTTAGGTTTGGGTCGGGAAAGGCGGAACACCGGGGAGCTGTTTTTT. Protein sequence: CASSLLGLGRERRNTGELFF.

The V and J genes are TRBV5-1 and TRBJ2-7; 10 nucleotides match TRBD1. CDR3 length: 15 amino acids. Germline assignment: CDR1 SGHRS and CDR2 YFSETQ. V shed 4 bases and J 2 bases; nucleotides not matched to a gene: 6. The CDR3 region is CASSPAGTGAYEQYF. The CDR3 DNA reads TGCGCCAGCAGCCCCGCCGGGACAGGGGCCTACGAGCAGTACTTC.

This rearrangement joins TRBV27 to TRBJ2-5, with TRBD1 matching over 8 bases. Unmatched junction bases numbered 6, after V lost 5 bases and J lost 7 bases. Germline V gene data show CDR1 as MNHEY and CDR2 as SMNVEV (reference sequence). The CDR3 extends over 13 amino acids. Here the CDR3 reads CASSPDRGGTQYF. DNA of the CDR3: TGTGCCAGCAGTCCAGACAGGGGTGGGACCCAGTACTTC.

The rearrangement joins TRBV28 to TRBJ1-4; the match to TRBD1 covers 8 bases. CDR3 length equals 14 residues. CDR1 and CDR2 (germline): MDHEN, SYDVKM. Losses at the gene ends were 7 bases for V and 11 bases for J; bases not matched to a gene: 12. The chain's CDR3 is CASTPSGQGGKLFF. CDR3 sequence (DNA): TGTGCCAGCACCCCTTCCGGACAGGGCGGTAAACTGTTTTTT. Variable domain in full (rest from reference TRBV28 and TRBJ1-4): DVKVTQSSRYLVKRTGEKVFLECVQDMDHENMFWYRQDPGLGLRLIYFSYDVKMKEKGDIPEGYSVSREKKERFSLILESASTNQTSMYLCASTPSGQGGKLFFGSGTQLSVL.

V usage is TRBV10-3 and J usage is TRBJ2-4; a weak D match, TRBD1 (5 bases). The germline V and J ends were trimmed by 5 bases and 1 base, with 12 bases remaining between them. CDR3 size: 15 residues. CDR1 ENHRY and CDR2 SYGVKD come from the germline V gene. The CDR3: CAISTGPGAKNIQYF. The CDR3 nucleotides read TGTGCCATCAGTACCGGGCCAGGGGCCAAAAACATTCAGTACTTC.

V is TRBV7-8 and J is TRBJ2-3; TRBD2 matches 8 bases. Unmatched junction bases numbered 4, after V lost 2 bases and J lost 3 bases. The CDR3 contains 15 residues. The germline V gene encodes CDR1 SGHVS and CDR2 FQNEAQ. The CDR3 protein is CASSLYGGATDTQYF. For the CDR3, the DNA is TGTGCCAGCAGCTTATACGGGGGGGCGACAGATACGCAGTATTTT.

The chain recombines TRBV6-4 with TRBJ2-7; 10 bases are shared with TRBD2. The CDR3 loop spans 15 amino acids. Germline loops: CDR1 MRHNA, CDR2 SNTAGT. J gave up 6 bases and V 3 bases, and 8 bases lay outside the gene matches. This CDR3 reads CASSEVSGGSGEQYF. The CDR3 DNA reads TGTGCCAGCAGTGAAGTTAGCGGGGGGTCCGGCGAGCAGTACTTC.

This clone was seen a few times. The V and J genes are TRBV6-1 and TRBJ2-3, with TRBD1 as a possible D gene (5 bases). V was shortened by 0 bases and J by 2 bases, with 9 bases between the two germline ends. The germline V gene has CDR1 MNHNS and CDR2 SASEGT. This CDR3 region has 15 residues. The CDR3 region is CASSEAGHNTDTQYF. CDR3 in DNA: TGTGCCAGCAGTGAAGCCGGACACAACACAGATACGCAGTATTTT.

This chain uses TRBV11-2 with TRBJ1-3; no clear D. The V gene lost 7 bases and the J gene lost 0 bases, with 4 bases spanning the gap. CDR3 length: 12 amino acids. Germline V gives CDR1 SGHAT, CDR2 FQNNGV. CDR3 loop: CASTLSGNTIYF. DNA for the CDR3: TGTGCCAGCACCCTCTCTGGAAACACCATATATTTT.

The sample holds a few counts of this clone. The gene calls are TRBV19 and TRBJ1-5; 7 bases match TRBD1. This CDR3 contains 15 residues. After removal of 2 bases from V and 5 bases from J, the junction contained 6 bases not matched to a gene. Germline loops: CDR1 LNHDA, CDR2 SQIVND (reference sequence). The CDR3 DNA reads TGTGCCAGTAGTATAAAAGACAGGGCTGATCAGCCCCAGCATTTT. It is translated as CASSIKDRADQPQHF. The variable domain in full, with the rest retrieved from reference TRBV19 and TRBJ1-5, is DGGITQSPKYLFRKEGQNVTLSCEQNLNHDAMYWYRQDPGQGLRLIYYSQIVNDFQKGDIAEGYSVSREKKESFPLTVTSAQKNPTAFYLCASSIKDRADQPQHFGDGTRLSIL.

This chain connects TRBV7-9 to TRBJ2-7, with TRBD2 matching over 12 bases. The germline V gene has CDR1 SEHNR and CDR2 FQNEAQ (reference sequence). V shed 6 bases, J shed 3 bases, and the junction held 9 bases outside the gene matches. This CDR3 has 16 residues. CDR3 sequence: CASSFSPTSGGYEQYF. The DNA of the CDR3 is TGTGCCAGCAGTTTTTCCCCGACTAGCGGGGGCTACGAGCAGTACTTC.

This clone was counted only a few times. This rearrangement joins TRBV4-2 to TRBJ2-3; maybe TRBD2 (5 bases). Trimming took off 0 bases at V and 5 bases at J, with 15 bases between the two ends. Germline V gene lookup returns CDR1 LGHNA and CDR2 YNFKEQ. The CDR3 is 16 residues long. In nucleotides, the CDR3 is TGTGCCAGCAGCCAAGATTTCCTAGCAAGAATAGATACGCAGTATTTT. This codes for CASSQDFLARIDTQYF.

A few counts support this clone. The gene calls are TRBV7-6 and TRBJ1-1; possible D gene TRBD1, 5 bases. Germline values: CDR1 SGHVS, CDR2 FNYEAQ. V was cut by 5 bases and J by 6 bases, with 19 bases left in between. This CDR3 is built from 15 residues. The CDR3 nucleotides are TGTGCCAGCAGCCAGTGGGACTCTAAGAGGGCTGAAGCTTTCTTT. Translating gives CASSQWDSKRAEAFF. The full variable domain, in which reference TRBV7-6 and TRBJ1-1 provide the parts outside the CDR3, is GAGVSQSPRYKVTKRGQDVALRCDPISGHVSLYWYRQALGQGPEFLTYFNYEAQQDKSGLPNDRFSAERPEGSISTLTIQRTEQRDSAMYRCASSQWDSKRAEAFFGQGTRLTVV.

The CDR3 nucleotides read TGTGCCAGCAGCTTGGACAGGGGCTATGGCTACACCTTC. It encodes CASSLDRGYGYTF. This rearrangement joins TRBV7-8 to TRBJ1-2; 9 bases match TRBD1. The CDR3 length is 13 residues. Germline-derived CDR1 and CDR2 are SGHVS and FQNEAQ. V lost 3 bases and J lost 4; bases outside the gene matches: 0.

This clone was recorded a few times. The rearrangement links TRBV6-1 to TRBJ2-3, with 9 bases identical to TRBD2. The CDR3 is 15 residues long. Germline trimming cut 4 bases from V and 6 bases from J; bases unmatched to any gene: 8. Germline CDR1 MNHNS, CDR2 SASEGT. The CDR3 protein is CASSVQRGAGDTQYF. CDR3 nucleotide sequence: TGTGCCAGCAGTGTTCAGCGGGGGGCTGGGGATACGCAGTATTTT.

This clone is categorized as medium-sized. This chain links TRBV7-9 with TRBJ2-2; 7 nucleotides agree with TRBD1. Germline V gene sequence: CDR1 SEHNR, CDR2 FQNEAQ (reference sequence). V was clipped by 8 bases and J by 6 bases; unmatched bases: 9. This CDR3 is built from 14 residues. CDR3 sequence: CASRGTGDSGELFF. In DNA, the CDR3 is TGTGCCAGCCGGGGAACAGGGGATTCCGGGGAGCTGTTTTTT.